Following are 20 T cell receptor beta chains from one sample sequenced in a study of technical replicates of blood from several donors. Some clones are missing from TCRdb's copy, which holds only in-frame ones; the method was immunoSEQ multiplex PCR. The sample holds roughly 65,000 clones; about 90% are singletons and the top ten take roughly 4.8%. The sequencing input was PBMCs. These TCRs come from a human donor in good health. Some clones in this sample may be carry-over from other donors' samples.

The rearrangement links TRBV2 to TRBJ2-7, with D perhaps matching TRBD2 (5 bases). The CDR3 extends over 12 amino acids. Per germline, CDR1 SNHLY and CDR2 FYNNEI. V shed 3 bases and J shed 7 bases, with 10 bases lying between them. CDR3 nucleotides: TGTGCCAGCAGTGAGACTACCAATGAGCAGTACTTC. Its protein product is CASSETTNEQYF.

In its sample, this clone was seen a few times. This chain uses TRBV6-1 with TRBJ1-1; D is undetermined. The germline V gene has CDR1 MNHNS and CDR2 SASEGT. The length of the CDR3 is 14 residues. V shed 3 bases and J shed 0 bases, with 8 bases lying between them. The CDR3 reads CASSEALMNTEAFF. CDR3 coding DNA: TGTGCCAGCAGTGAGGCTCTCATGAACACTGAAGCTTTCTTT.

This chain links TRBV9 with TRBJ1-2, with D perhaps matching TRBD1 (6 bases). This CDR3 is 12 amino acids long. Trimming took off 3 bases at V and 8 bases at J, with 11 bases between the two ends. CDR1 and CDR2 (germline): SGDLS, YYNGEE. CDR3: CASSATQGGYTF. Written as DNA, the CDR3 is TGTGCCAGCAGCGCCACCCAGGGGGGCTACACCTTC.

The chain employs TRBV19 and TRBJ1-1; TRBD1 is a possible D gene (5 bases). The CDR3 sequence is 15 residues long. V shed 5 bases and J shed 2 bases, with 15 bases lying between them. Germline assignment: CDR1 LNHDA and CDR2 SQIVND (reference sequence). CDR3 DNA: TGTGCCAGTAGTTCTTCAACAGGATTTAACACTGAAGCTTTCTTT. It specifies CASSSSTGFNTEAFF. The full variable domain, completed using reference TRBV19 and TRBJ1-1, is DGGITQSPKYLFRKEGQNVTLSCEQNLNHDAMYWYRQDPGQGLRLIYYSQIVNDFQKGDIAEGYSVSREKKESFPLTVTSAQKNPTAFYLCASSSSTGFNTEAFFGQGTRLTVV.

The chain recombines TRBV28 with TRBJ1-1; no clear D gene. Germline-derived CDR1 and CDR2 are MDHEN and SYDVKM. The CDR3 runs 13 residues. V shed 5 bases and J shed 5 bases, with 12 bases lying between them. This CDR3 reads CASSPSWETEAFF. CDR3 sequence (DNA): TGTGCCAGCAGTCCCTCTTGGGAGACTGAAGCTTTCTTT.

V and J are TRBV20-1 and TRBJ2-5, with D tentatively TRBD2 (5 bases). V was clipped by 3 bases and J by 5 bases, with 7 bases between them. Germline V gene sequence: CDR1 DFQATT, CDR2 SNEGSKA (reference sequence). There are 11 residues in the CDR3. CDR3 DNA: TGCAGTGCTAGGAGGAGGGAGACCCAGTACTTC. This sequence encodes CSARRRETQYF.

V is TRBV11-2 and J is TRBJ2-7, with D possibly matching TRBD2 (5 bases). Germline CDR1 reads SGHAT; CDR2 reads FQNNGV. The CDR3 runs 15 residues. Between the trimmed V and J ends, which lost 4 bases and 0 bases, there was a span of 13 bases. CDR3 DNA: TGTGCCAGCAGCTCCGGACTGAGCAGCTCCTACGAGCAGTACTTC. Translated: CASSSGLSSSYEQYF.

This clone has just one count. The chain employs TRBV9 and TRBJ1-3, with 8 bases fitting TRBD1. Germline trimming cut 0 bases from V and 0 bases from J; bases unmatched to any gene: 8. Germline CDR1 reads SGDLS; CDR2 reads YYNGEE. The CDR3 consists of 18 residues. The CDR3 here is CASSVGSVGTGSGNTIYF. The CDR3, as DNA: TGTGCCAGCAGCGTAGGTTCGGTAGGGACAGGCTCTGGAAACACCATATATTTT.

V gene TRBV2 combines with J gene TRBJ1-5; 9 bases line up with TRBD1. V trimming: 2 bases; J trimming: 7 bases; junction bases outside the gene matches: 3. The length of the CDR3 is 14 residues. Germline V CDR1 and CDR2: SNHLY, FYNNEI. CDR3 sequence: CASSETGGRQPQHF. The CDR3 DNA reads as TGTGCCAGCAGTGAAACAGGGGGCAGACAGCCCCAGCATTTT.

The J gene is TRBJ2-2, the V gene TRBV7-3; TRBD1 matches 7 bases. The CDR3 loop spans 14 amino acids. Trimming at V came to 6 bases and at J to 4 bases, leaving 5 bases not matched to a gene. Germline values: CDR1 SGHTA, CDR2 FQGTGA. DNA of the CDR3: TGTGCCAGCAGGGACGGGACAGCCACCGGGGAGCTGTTTTTT. It specifies CASRDGTATGELFF.

The rearrangement joins TRBV2 to TRBJ1-2, with a tentative D call TRBD1 (6 bases). V was trimmed by 6 bases and J by 4 bases, leaving 21 bases between them. The CDR3 runs to 16 residues. Germline lookup yields CDR1 SNHLY and CDR2 FYNNEI. CDR3 region: CASSGSTGLTGYGYTF. CDR3 sequence (DNA): TGTGCCAGCAGCGGATCGACAGGCCTAACGGGCTATGGCTACACCTTC.

This chain connects TRBV18 to TRBJ2-2, with D tentatively TRBD1 (5 bases). The CDR3 contains 14 residues. The V end was cut by 5 bases, the J end by 1 base, with 8 bases between. In germline, CDR1 is KGHSH, CDR2 LQKENI. CDR3 region: CASSSTGNTGELFF. Written as DNA, the CDR3 is TGTGCCAGCTCATCCACAGGGAACACCGGGGAGCTGTTTTTT.

The chain recombines TRBV11-2 with TRBJ2-7; the match to TRBD1 covers 11 bases. Germline trimming cut 4 bases from V and 7 bases from J; bases unmatched to any gene: 12. The germline V gene encodes CDR1 SGHAT and CDR2 FQNNGV. This CDR3 contains 16 residues. CDR3 sequence: CASSWDGQGAYREQYF. CDR3 nucleotide sequence: TGTGCCAGCAGCTGGGATGGACAGGGGGCGTACAGGGAGCAGTACTTC.

The rearrangement links TRBV7-2 to TRBJ2-5; 8 bases fit TRBD2. J was trimmed by 1 base and V by 3 bases; bases with no gene match: 7. The CDR3 extends over 16 amino acids. CDR1 is SGHTA and CDR2 is FQGNSA in the germline V gene. CDR3 coding DNA: TGTGCCAGCAGCTTGGAGCCGGGGGGGGGCCAAGAGACCCAGTACTTC. Its translation is CASSLEPGGGQETQYF.

The gene calls are TRBV14 and TRBJ2-1, with D maybe TRBD2 (6 bases). This CDR3 contains 14 residues. V dropped 0 bases and J dropped 10 bases, with 13 bases sitting between them. CDR1 and CDR2 (germline): SGHDN, FVKESK. CDR3: CASSQDFSRGEQFF. As DNA, the CDR3 is TGTGCCAGCAGCCAAGATTTCTCCCGGGGGGAGCAGTTCTTC. Complete variable domain (other parts from reference TRBV14 and TRBJ2-1): EAGVTQFPSHSVIEKGQTVTLRCDPISGHDNLYWYRRVMGKEIKFLLHFVKESKQDESGMPNNRFLAERTGGTYSTLKVQPAELEDSGVYFCASSQDFSRGEQFFGPGTRLTVL.

In DNA, the CDR3 is TGTGCCAGCAGTGAAGGGCCGGGGGTAGGGACCTTC. It specifies CASSEGPGVGTF. The chain couples TRBV2 to TRBJ1-2; tentatively, D is TRBD1 (5 bases). V shed 1 base and J shed 14 bases, with 14 bases lying between them. The CDR3 length is 12 residues. Germline assignment: CDR1 SNHLY and CDR2 FYNNEI.

V and J are TRBV27 and TRBJ2-1, with 9 bases matching TRBD2. The CDR3 runs 15 residues. From germline, CDR1 is MNHEY and CDR2 SMNVEV (reference sequence). The ends lost 6 bases at V and 9 bases at J; junction bases unmatched: 12. This chain's CDR3 is CASRELLAGRTEQFF. The CDR3 coding sequence is TGTGCCAGCAGGGAGTTACTAGCGGGCAGGACTGAGCAGTTCTTC.

This clone was found once. J is TRBJ1-6 and V is TRBV27; 9 nucleotides match TRBD1. This CDR3 spans 20 amino acids. V lost 1 base and J lost 0; bases outside the gene matches: 10. CDR1 is MNHEY, CDR2 SMNVEV, per germline (reference sequence). The CDR3 spells CASSLWPPGQGASYNSPLHF. The CDR3, as DNA: TGTGCCAGCAGTTTATGGCCCCCGGGACAGGGTGCCTCCTATAATTCACCCCTCCACTTT.

The V gene is TRBV6-1, the J gene TRBJ1-5; a possible D gene is TRBD1 (6 bases). The germline CDR1 and CDR2 sequences are MNHNS and SASEGT. Trimming took 3 bases from V and 0 from J, leaving 12 bases between them. The length of the CDR3 is 16 residues. Here the CDR3 DNA reads TGTGCCAGCAGTGAGAGAGGGGGTTTTAGCAATCAGCCCCAGCATTTT. Translated, it gives CASSERGGFSNQPQHF.

This rearrangement joins TRBV29-1 to TRBJ2-7; TRBD1 matches 10 bases. CDR1 is SQVTM and CDR2 is ANQGSEA in the germline V gene. The CDR3 has 13 amino acids. With V trimmed by 4 bases and J by 5 bases, 5 bases remained unmatched. CDR3: CSVGRDRGNEQYF. In DNA form, the CDR3 reads TGCAGCGTTGGGAGGGACAGGGGCAACGAGCAGTACTTC.